This T cell receptor beta chain comes out of a study of beta chain features in type 1 diabetes. Reverse transcription of all isolated RNA meant that expressed TCRB transcripts were sequenced. TCRdb's table, derived via immunoSEQ multiplex PCR, lists solely in-frame clones and lacks some. In the table there are around 650,000 clones, over 10% of which are singletons. CDR3 length: 16 amino acids. In germline, CDR1 is MNHNS, CDR2 SASEGT. Deletions cut 2 bases from V and 2 bases from J, with 15 bases between. Regarding this clone: The antigen is unknown.

Study-wide results and limits: In all four CD4+ subsets, TCRB CDR3 length was significantly, moderately reduced in type 1 diabetes. Overrepresentation of cells with high TCR expression could result from cDNA sequencing.

The J gene is TRBJ1-2, the V gene TRBV6-1; D unresolved. The sequenced sample consisted of naive CD4+ T cells from blood. The receptor comes from a man aged 30-40 years with type 1 diabetes. CDR3 loop: CASSESSGRVNYGYTF. The CDR3 coding sequence is TGTGCCAGCAGTGAATCCTCCGGGAGGGTAAACTATGGCTACACCTTC.